The TCR beta chain described here comes from a study of T cells in Graves' hyperthyroidism and ophthalmopathy. Across the study: Peripheral blood was acquired at first diagnosis, ahead of any therapy whatsoever. Study-wide findings and caveats: By a 13 V-J model, ophthalmopathy was set apart from stable hyperthyroidism.

In its sample, this clonotype was seen many times. Its antigen is unknown. The CDR3 regions of TCR beta were amplified from RNA transcripts. TCR CDR3 regions were first amplified by RT-PCR with HTBI primers. Via MiXCR, TCRdb re-called the multiplex PCR reads, giving one row per CDR3 protein. The sample has hundreds of thousands of distinct CDR3 sequences, 13% to 15% seen once. Clinical Activity Scores of at least 3, NOSPECS grades of at least 4 and durations under 3 months characterized ophthalmopathy patients. The material sequenced was blood. The receptor's source is a woman aged 45-65 years with Graves' ophthalmopathy.

Here the CDR3 reads CASSGRVTSNQPQHF. As DNA, the CDR3 is TGTGCCAGCAGTGGCAGGGTCACTAGCAATCAGCCCCAGCATTTT. This chain connects TRBV28 to TRBJ1-5; D is possibly TRBD1 (5 bases). The V gene's germline CDR1 is MDHEN and CDR2 SYDVKM. The V end was cut by 5 bases, the J end by 0 bases, with 11 bases between. This CDR3 is 15 amino acids long.